The 6 T cell receptor beta chains below come from one sample, sequenced in a study of blood T cell repertoires in COVID-19. Produced via immunoSEQ multiplex PCR; TCRdb's table is partial and in-frame only. The repertoire holds about 230,000 clones, with 84% as singletons. The sequenced sample was peripheral blood. Source of these receptors: a woman between 35 and 50 years old who had recovered from COVID-19.

The chain uses TRBV9 and TRBJ2-1, with TRBD1 as a possible D gene (6 bases). This CDR3 is built from 15 residues. In germline, CDR1 is SGDLS, CDR2 YYNGEE. The V end lost 3 bases, the J end lost 11 bases, and 21 bases lay between the germline ends. The CDR3 sequence: CASSERTNSGDKQFF. The CDR3 DNA reads TGTGCCAGCAGCGAACGTACTAACTCAGGGGACAAGCAGTTCTTC.

This clone was counted once. V usage is TRBV3-1 (or the pseudogene TRBV3-2) and J usage is TRBJ1-1, with D tentatively TRBD1 (5 bases). Trimming took off 1 base at V and 4 bases at J, with 7 bases between the two ends. The germline gives CDR1 LGHDT, CDR2 YNNKEL (reference sequence). This CDR3 region has 13 residues. The CDR3 nucleotides read TGTGCCAGCAGCCAAGTCGGGGGCACTGAAGCTTTCTTT. It encodes CASSQVGGTEAFF.

The J gene is TRBJ2-5, the V gene TRBV11-1, with 9 positions matching TRBD2. This CDR3 contains 16 residues. Germline loops: CDR1 SGHAT, CDR2 FQDESV (reference sequence). J lost 4 bases, V lost 8 bases, and 14 bases had no gene match. In DNA, the CDR3 is TGTGCCAGCCTCCGAGGGGCGGGGGGGCCCAGAGAGACCCAGTACTTC. Its translation: CASLRGAGGPRETQYF.

This clone was detected once. This rearrangement joins TRBV7-2 to TRBJ1-4; D is undetermined. Germline CDR1 reads SGHTA; CDR2 reads FQGNSA. V lost 1 base, J lost 6 bases, and 12 bases lay in between. The CDR3 extends over 15 amino acids. The CDR3 DNA is TGTGCCAGCAGCTTAGGGCCAGGCTCAGATGAAAAACTGTTTTTT. Protein product: CASSLGPGSDEKLFF.

The rearrangement links TRBV11-2 to TRBJ2-5; TRBD1 aligns across 8 bases. The V gene's germline CDR1 is SGHAT and CDR2 FQNNGV. V gave up 4 bases and J gave up 4 bases; unmatched junction bases: 8. This CDR3 spans 15 amino acids. The CDR3 DNA reads as TGTGCCAGCAGCTACAGACAGGGGCTTGGAGAGACCCAGTACTTC. The encoded protein is CASSYRQGLGETQYF.

The chain combines TRBV7-2 with TRBJ2-2, with TRBD2 identical over 8 bases. The CDR3 has 16 amino acids. Trimming took 4 bases from V and 7 from J; bases not matched to a gene: 11. CDR1 is SGHTA and CDR2 is FQGNSA in the germline V gene. This CDR3 reads CASSSSVGGGIGELFF. The CDR3 DNA reads as TGTGCCAGCAGCTCAAGTGTTGGCGGGGGGATCGGGGAGCTGTTTTTT.